The T cell receptor (beta chain) described here comes from a study of T cells after yellow fever vaccination. Study summary: Preparing low-cell-number fractions relied on SMART-Seq v4 Ultra Low Input.

The authors made TCR cDNA by 5'RACE template switching, adding a universal primer site and UMIs. TCRdb re-called the 5' RACE reads through MiXCR, storing one row per CDR3 protein. The sample includes approximately 550,000 distinct CDR3 sequences, about 19% of them seen just once. General study results and limits: Subsequent to the booster, the majority of primary-vaccination clones reappeared (around 97% CD4, 88% CD8). It was the secondary response that reached its peak faster, day 5 versus 15, but it was weaker.

Of note for this clonotype: Its target is not known.

The clonotype comes from a man aged 30 to 45 who received the YFV17D yellow fever vaccine. The specimen comprised PBMCs, sampled 15 days after the yellow fever booster vaccination.

The CDR3 sequence is CATSTGQGIKNIQYF. The CDR3 nucleotides are TGTGCCACCAGTACGGGACAGGGAATCAAAAACATTCAGTACTTC. The V call is TRBV24-1, the J call TRBJ2-4; 9 positions agree with TRBD1. From germline, CDR1 is KGHDR and CDR2 SFDVKD. Unmatched junction bases numbered 5, after V lost 6 bases and J lost 3 bases. The CDR3 sequence is 15 residues long.